This T cell receptor (beta chain) appears in the sequencing data of a study of control samples from healthy donors and cancer patients. Measured with immunoSEQ multiplex PCR; TCRdb has only the in-frame clones, and not every one. The sample has over 110,000 clones, more than 85% seen once. Germline V gene sequence: CDR1 SGHNT, CDR2 YYREEE (reference sequence). The J segment lost 5 bases and the V segment lost 0 bases, leaving 1 base of the junction unmatched. The CDR3 loop spans 14 amino acids. Input material: blood. This sequence was found in a woman younger than 45 in good health. The chain combines TRBV5-4 with TRBJ2-2, with 7 bases matching TRBD1. The CDR3 DNA sequence: TGTGCCAGCAGCTTGGACAGGGGTACCGGGGAGCTGTTTTTT. Its protein product is CASSLDRGTGELFF. The complete variable domain, with remaining parts taken from reference TRBV5-4 and TRBJ2-2, reads ETGVTQSPTHLIKTRGQQVTLRCSSQSGHNTVSWYQQALGQGPQFIFQYYREEENGRGNFPPRFSGLQFPNYSSELNVNALELDDSALYLCASSLDRGTGELFFGEGSRLTVL.